Following are 6 T cell receptor beta chains from one sample sequenced in a study of blood T cell repertoires in COVID-19 (dated by TCRdb to between 2020 and 2021). Libraries were prepared through the immunoSEQ multiplex PCR assay. TCRdb holds this immuneACCESS table with in-frame rearrangements only. Some clones are missing; in checked studies, unresolved V genes explain under half, and the rest has no known cause. The sample profile shows about 95,000 clones; around 81% of them were found once. Of the sample, 4.5% to 5.5% is held by the ten largest clones. The sequenced sample was peripheral blood. The receptors here all came from a man older than 75 with COVID-19, enrolled during active disease.

The V and J genes are TRBV24-1 and TRBJ2-5; D uncertain. This CDR3 comprises 13 residues. V lost 3 bases to trimming and J lost 0 bases, with 4 bases between them. CDR1 and CDR2 (germline): KGHDR, SFDVKD. CDR3 sequence reads: CATSDGHQETQYF. CDR3 DNA: TGTGCCACCAGTGATGGCCACCAAGAGACCCAGTACTTC.

The CDR3 DNA sequence: TGTGCCAGCAGTGTTAGGGGGGGAACACTCCAAGAGACCCAGTACTTC. Protein sequence: CASSVRGGTLQETQYF. The chain couples TRBV6-1 to TRBJ2-5; D is perhaps TRBD2 (7 bases). The germline gives CDR1 MNHNS, CDR2 SASEGT. The CDR3 spans 16 residues. Trimming pared 4 bases from V and 1 base from J, leaving 16 bases between.

The gene calls are TRBV3-1 (or the pseudogene TRBV3-2) and TRBJ2-5; TRBD1 agrees at 8 bases. The CDR3 sequence is 14 residues long. Germline CDR1 LGHDT, CDR2 YNNKEL (reference sequence). J gave up 5 bases and V 1 base, and 3 bases lay outside the gene matches. The CDR3 coding sequence is TGTGCCAGCAGCCAAGTCAGGGGGCGGGAGACCCAGTACTTC. This codes for CASSQVRGRETQYF.

This chain uses TRBV15 with TRBJ2-1, with a weak D call TRBD2 (6 bases). CDR1 is LNHNV, CDR2 YYDKDF, per germline (reference sequence). V lost 2 bases to trimming and J lost 4 bases, with 12 bases between them. This CDR3 has 15 residues. The CDR3 coding sequence is TGTGCCACCAGCAGACCACTGGGGGGTTACAATGAGCAGTTCTTC. Protein sequence: CATSRPLGGYNEQFF.

The rearrangement links TRBV7-9 to TRBJ2-7; no clear D. CDR3 length: 14 residues. Deletions cut 2 bases from V and 6 bases from J, with 14 bases between. Germline values: CDR1 SEHNR, CDR2 FQNEAQ (reference sequence). The CDR3 reads CASSLPGRPSEQYF. CDR3 DNA: TGTGCCAGCAGCTTACCGGGTCGTCCTTCCGAGCAGTACTTC. The complete variable domain, with remaining parts taken from reference TRBV7-9 and TRBJ2-7, reads DTGVSQNPRHKITKRGQNVTFRCDPISEHNRLYWYRQTLGQGPEFLTYFQNEAQLEKSRLLSDRFSAERPKGSFSTLEIQRTEQGDSAMYLCASSLPGRPSEQYFGPGTRLTVT.

The rearrangement joins TRBV5-1 to TRBJ2-7; D is unclear. From germline, CDR1 is SGHRS and CDR2 YFSETQ. This CDR3 has 13 amino acids. V lost 1 base and J 2 bases, leaving 7 bases between the germline ends. The CDR3 protein is CASSLTITYEQYF. The CDR3 DNA reads TGCGCCAGCAGCTTGACAATAACCTACGAGCAGTACTTC. The entire variable domain, with the rest obtained from reference TRBV5-1 and TRBJ2-7, is as follows: KAGVTQTPRYLIKTRGQQVTLSCSPISGHRSVSWYQQTPGQGLQFLFEYFSETQRNKGNFPGRFSGRQFSNSRSEMNVSTLELGDSALYLCASSLTITYEQYFGPGTRLTVT.